A single sample is the source of the 20 T cell receptor beta chains below, sequenced in a study of cytomegalovirus exposure and HLA in healthy donors. The PCR was carried out with 60 Vbeta primers and 13 Jbeta primers. Method: immunoSEQ multiplex PCR; TCRdb's copy keeps in-frame clones and lacks some. The table lists 85,000 to 100,000 clones, around three quarters of them singletons. Sequenced material: PBMCs. Receptors were obtained from a male donor in good health and CMV-seropositive.

This clone appeared once. The chain is built from TRBV4-1 and TRBJ1-5; no reliable D call. The CDR3 is 15 amino acids. The V end was cut by 0 bases, the J end by 7 bases, with 13 bases between. Germline assignment: CDR1 MGHRA and CDR2 YSYEKL. The CDR3 is CASSQERQTAQPQHF. As DNA, the CDR3 is TGCGCCAGCAGCCAAGAGAGGCAGACGGCGCAGCCCCAGCATTTT.

The chain joins TRBV7-2 to TRBJ2-7; tentative D call: TRBD2 (6 bases). Germline CDR1 reads SGHTA; CDR2 reads FQGNSA. CDR3 length equals 17 residues. Trimming removed 1 base at V and 0 bases at J, with 16 bases between. The DNA for the CDR3 is TGTGCCAGCAGCTTAGACTCCCGAGGGACTGGCTCCTACGAGCAGTACTTC. Protein sequence: CASSLDSRGTGSYEQYF.

This chain links TRBV6-1 with TRBJ2-7; perhaps TRBD1 as D (5 bases). CDR1 is MNHNS and CDR2 is SASEGT in the germline V gene. The CDR3 covers 15 residues. Trimming took off 1 base at V and 0 bases at J, with 10 bases between the two ends. The CDR3 DNA reads TGTGCCAGCAGTGAAGGGGGCATAAGCTCCTACGAGCAGTACTTC. Its translation: CASSEGGISSYEQYF.

This sequence joins TRBV7-2 and TRBJ1-2; 8 bases are a match to TRBD1. The length of the CDR3 is 15 residues. V gave up 0 bases and J gave up 6 bases; unmatched junction bases: 6. Per germline, CDR1 SGHTA and CDR2 FQGNSA. In DNA, the CDR3 is TGTGCCAGCAGCTTAGCGACAGGGGCAAGAGATGGCTACACCTTC. Translation: CASSLATGARDGYTF.

The chain carries TRBV30 and TRBJ2-7; possibly TRBD1 for D (6 bases). From germline, CDR1 is GTSNPN and CDR2 SVGIG (reference sequence). With 2 bases removed from V and 4 bases from J, the gap between germline ends came to 15 bases. The length of the CDR3 is 14 residues. The chain's CDR3 is CAWSLETGLYEQYF. CDR3 in DNA: TGTGCCTGGAGTTTGGAGACAGGTTTATACGAGCAGTACTTC.

The rearrangement links TRBV19 to TRBJ1-6, with TRBD1 as a possible D gene (6 bases). Germline V gives CDR1 LNHDA, CDR2 SQIVND (reference sequence). Trimming shortened V by 7 bases and J by 14 bases, and 12 bases separated the two germline ends. CDR3 length: 11 amino acids. The CDR3 sequence is CASTQGWTLHF. The CDR3 DNA reads TGTGCCAGTACACAGGGTTGGACCCTCCACTTT. The complete variable domain, with remaining parts taken from reference TRBV19 and TRBJ1-6, reads DGGITQSPKYLFRKEGQNVTLSCEQNLNHDAMYWYRQDPGQGLRLIYYSQIVNDFQKGDIAEGYSVSREKKESFPLTVTSAQKNPTAFYLCASTQGWTLHFGNGTRLTVT.

V gene TRBV6-5 combines with J gene TRBJ1-2; TRBD1 aligns across 8 bases. V gave up 9 bases and J gave up 2 bases; unmatched junction bases: 8. This CDR3 has 14 residues. CDR1 is MNHEY and CDR2 is SVGAGI in the germline V gene. This CDR3 is CASCTGTGNYGYTF. Here the CDR3 DNA reads TGTGCCAGTTGTACAGGGACAGGCAACTATGGCTACACCTTC.

The V and J genes are TRBV19 and TRBJ2-7; 8 bases fit TRBD1. V dropped 3 bases and J dropped 2; count of bases not matched to a gene: 6. CDR3 length: 15 residues. Germline V gene sequence: CDR1 LNHDA, CDR2 SQIVND (reference sequence). Here the CDR3 DNA reads TGTGCCAGTAGTATCTACTGGACAGGGACCTACGAGCAGTACTTC. Translation: CASSIYWTGTYEQYF.

The chain has TRBV6-5 and TRBJ1-6; 9 bases map to TRBD1. Germline assignment: CDR1 MNHEY and CDR2 SVGAGI. The CDR3 consists of 15 residues. Trimming removed 2 bases from V and 10 bases from J; junction bases left unmatched: 6. In nucleotides, the CDR3 is TGTGCCAGCAGTTACGGTGGGACAGGGACCTCACCCCTCCACTTT. Its translation is CASSYGGTGTSPLHF.

The chain carries TRBV19 and TRBJ1-2; D is perhaps TRBD1 (5 bases). The CDR3 is 12 residues long. Deletions cut 10 bases from V and 7 bases from J, with 16 bases between. Germline CDR1 and CDR2: LNHDA and SQIVND (reference sequence). The CDR3 coding sequence is TGTGCCACTACAGGTTCCCGGTTTGGCTACACCTTC. Translated, it gives CATTGSRFGYTF.

The CDR3 sequence: CASSSTSGGAYNEQFF. The DNA for the CDR3 is TGTGCCAGCAGTTCAACTAGCGGGGGGGCTTACAATGAGCAGTTCTTC. The chain employs TRBV2 and TRBJ2-1, with 13 nucleotides matching TRBD2. The CDR3 loop spans 16 amino acids. From germline, CDR1 is SNHLY and CDR2 FYNNEI. The junction had 5 bases not matched to a gene; V was cut back by 5 bases and J by 4 bases.

The chain uses TRBV18 and TRBJ1-3; 7 bases map to TRBD1. CDR1 and CDR2 from the germline V gene are KGHSH and LQKENI. There are 16 residues in the CDR3. J was trimmed by 3 bases and V by 1 base; bases with no gene match: 6. As DNA, the CDR3 is TGTGCCAGCTCACCACTCGGACAGGAGTATGGAAACACCATATATTTT. Translated, it gives CASSPLGQEYGNTIYF.

This clone is a singleton in its sample. The V and J genes are TRBV6-5 and TRBJ1-5, with 7 bases aligning to TRBD1. The CDR3 loop spans 13 amino acids. Germline CDR1 reads MNHEY; CDR2 reads SVGAGI. The V segment lost 5 bases and the J segment 11 bases; nucleotides outside the gene matches: 9. The CDR3 DNA reads as TGTGCCAGCAGTCCAGGGGGTGTATCGGCCCAGCATTTT. This codes for CASSPGGVSAQHF.

The J gene is TRBJ1-1, the V gene TRBV7-3; a possible D gene is TRBD1 (5 bases). The length of the CDR3 is 15 residues. V was cut by 1 base and J by 6 bases, with 15 bases left in between. CDR1 SGHTA and CDR2 FQGTGA come from the germline V gene. DNA for the CDR3: TGTGCCAGCAGCTTAAATACGGGGGGATATGCTGAAGCTTTCTTT. Residues: CASSLNTGGYAEAFF.

The chain couples TRBV25-1 to TRBJ2-5; perhaps TRBD2 as D (5 bases). Germline V CDR1 and CDR2: MGHDK, SYGVNS. This CDR3 region has 14 residues. Trimming cost V 0 bases and J 4 bases, with 9 bases left between them. CDR3 residues: CASSEYRRRETQYF. DNA for the CDR3: TGTGCCAGCAGTGAATATAGGAGGAGAGAGACCCAGTACTTC. Full variable domain (rest looked up from reference TRBV25-1 and TRBJ2-5): EADIYQTPRYLVIGTGKKITLECSQTMGHDKMYWYQQDPGMELHLIHYSYGVNSTEKGDLSSESTVSRIRTEHFPLTLESARPSHTSQYLCASSEYRRRETQYFGPGTRLLVL.

The gene calls are TRBV4-1 and TRBJ1-2; D may be TRBD1 (6 bases). There are 16 residues in the CDR3. CDR1 and CDR2 (germline): MGHRA, YSYEKL. V was cut by 4 bases and J by 1 base, with 16 bases left in between. The DNA for the CDR3 is TGCGCCAGCAGCCGCATCTCAGGGGATATTAACTATGGCTACACCTTC. Translation: CASSRISGDINYGYTF.

The V gene is TRBV4-1, the J gene TRBJ1-2; 7 bases match TRBD1. The CDR3 runs to 14 residues. V lost 2 bases and J lost 4; bases outside the gene matches: 4. Germline V gene lookup returns CDR1 MGHRA and CDR2 YSYEKL. The CDR3 DNA reads TGCGCCAGCAGCCAACAGGACAGGATCTATGGCTACACCTTC. Its protein product is CASSQQDRIYGYTF.

CDR3 in amino acids: CASSVLATGTNYGYTF. The CDR3 DNA is TGTGCCAGCAGCGTCTTAGCGACAGGAACTAACTATGGCTACACCTTC. The J gene is TRBJ1-2, the V gene TRBV9; D is perhaps TRBD1 (6 bases). The V end lost 2 bases, the J end lost 0 bases, and 14 bases lay between the germline ends. Germline V lookup: CDR1 SGDLS, CDR2 YYNGEE. The CDR3 totals 16 residues.

This clone was observed once. The CDR3 sequence: CASSVGQGGAVSEQFF. CDR3 nucleotides: TGTGCCAGCAGTGTCGGACAGGGAGGGGCGGTAAGTGAGCAGTTCTTC. The chain recombines TRBV2 with TRBJ2-1; tentative D call: TRBD1 (8 bases). Germline V lookup: CDR1 SNHLY, CDR2 FYNNEI. The CDR3 length is 16 residues. V was clipped by 4 bases and J by 9 bases, with 22 bases between them.

V is TRBV2 and J is TRBJ1-1; D is unclear. V was shortened by 3 bases and J by 0 bases, with 5 bases between the two germline ends. The CDR3 runs to 13 residues. CDR1 is SNHLY and CDR2 is FYNNEI in the germline V gene. The CDR3 coding sequence is TGTGCCAGCAGTGACGGTATGAACACTGAAGCTTTCTTT. It is translated as CASSDGMNTEAFF.